This TCR beta chain comes out of a study of OX40 agonist ivuxolimab in advanced cancers. About the study: An anti-OX40 (CD134) antibody with agonistic activity, ivuxolimab, was administered to patients. Mean age 60 years, range about 23 to 80; around 80% male. Enrollees could have had prior anti-PD-1, anti-PD-L1 or anti-CTLA-4 therapy, which approximately 38% had received.

Findings of the study overall: At 0.1 to 3.0 mg/kg and by week 6, clonal expansion occurred in CD4+ and CD8+ blood T cells.

Sequenced by immunoSEQ multiplex PCR; TCRdb stores in-frame clones only, minus some. The sample consists of fewer than 25,000 clones, about 80% of them appearing once. V lost 7 bases, J lost 4 bases, and 4 bases stayed unmatched. This CDR3 comprises 11 residues. CDR1 and CDR2 (germline): SQVTM, ANQGSEA. A remark on this clone: Its antigen remains unidentified.

The V call is TRBV29-1, the J call TRBJ2-7; TRBD2 agrees at 7 bases. The specimen was CD4+ or CD8+ T cells sorted from blood, collected in a trial of the OX40 agonist ivuxolimab. The sequence derives from an adult with an advanced solid tumor such as melanoma, head and neck, liver or kidney cancer. The CDR3 loop is CSATGGYEQYF. The CDR3 DNA is TGCAGCGCCACCGGGGGGTACGAGCAGTACTTC.